This TCR beta chain was obtained from a study of blood T cell repertoires in COVID-19. Produced via immunoSEQ multiplex PCR; TCRdb's table is partial and in-frame only. The sample includes 150,000 to 200,000 clones, 75% to 90% of them seen just once. The CDR3 is made up of 16 amino acids. V was shortened by 1 base and J by 0 bases, with 10 bases between the two germline ends. The germline CDR1 and CDR2 sequences are SGHTA and FQGNSA. The sequencing input was peripheral blood. The chain recombines TRBV7-2 with TRBJ1-3, with D maybe TRBD1 (5 bases). The receptor was derived from a woman in her 70s with COVID-19, enrolled during active disease. The CDR3 nucleotides are TGTGCCAGCAGCTTAGGACAGCCCGCCTCTGGAAACACCATATATTTT. Its translation: CASSLGQPASGNTIYF. The full variable domain, completed using reference TRBV7-2 and TRBJ1-3, is GAGVSQSPSNKVTEKGKDVELRCDPISGHTALYWYRQSLGQGLEFLIYFQGNSAPDKSGLPSDRFSAERTGGSVSTLTIQRTQQEDSAVYLCASSLGQPASGNTIYFGEGSWLTVV.